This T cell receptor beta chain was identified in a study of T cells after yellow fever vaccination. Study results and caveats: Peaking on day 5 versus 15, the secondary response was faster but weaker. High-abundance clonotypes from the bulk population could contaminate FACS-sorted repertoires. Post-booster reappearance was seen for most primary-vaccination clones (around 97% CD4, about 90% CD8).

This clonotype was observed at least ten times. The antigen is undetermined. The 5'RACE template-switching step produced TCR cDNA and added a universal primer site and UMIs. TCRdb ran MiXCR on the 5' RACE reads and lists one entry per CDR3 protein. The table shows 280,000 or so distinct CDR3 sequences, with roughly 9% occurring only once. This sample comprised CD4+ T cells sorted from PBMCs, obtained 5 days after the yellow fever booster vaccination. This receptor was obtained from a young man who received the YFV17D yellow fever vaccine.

The CDR3 loop reads CASGAGNTGELFF. CDR3 bases: TGCGCCAGCGGCGCGGGGAACACCGGGGAGCTGTTTTTT. The chain combines TRBV5-1 with TRBJ2-2; perhaps TRBD2 as D (5 bases). Germline CDR1 and CDR2: SGHRS and YFSETQ. The CDR3 consists of 13 residues. Trimming took off 7 bases at V and 1 base at J, with 8 bases between the two ends. The entire variable domain, with the rest obtained from reference TRBV5-1 and TRBJ2-2, is as follows: KAGVTQTPRYLIKTRGQQVTLSCSPISGHRSVSWYQQTPGQGLQFLFEYFSETQRNKGNFPGRFSGRQFSNSRSEMNVSTLELGDSALYLCASGAGNTGELFFGEGSRLTVL.